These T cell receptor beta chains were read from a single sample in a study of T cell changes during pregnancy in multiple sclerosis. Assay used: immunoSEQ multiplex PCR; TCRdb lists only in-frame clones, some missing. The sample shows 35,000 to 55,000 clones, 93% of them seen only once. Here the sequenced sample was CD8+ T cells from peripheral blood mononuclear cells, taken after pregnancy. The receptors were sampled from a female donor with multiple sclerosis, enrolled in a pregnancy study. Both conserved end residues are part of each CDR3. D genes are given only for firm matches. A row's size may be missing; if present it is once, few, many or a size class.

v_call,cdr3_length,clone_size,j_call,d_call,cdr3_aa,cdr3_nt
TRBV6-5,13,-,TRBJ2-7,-,CASSVGKGDEQYF,TGTGCCAGCAGTGTGGGAAAGGGGGACGAGCAGTACTTC
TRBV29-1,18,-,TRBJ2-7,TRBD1,CSVQFGDRGLQSSYEQYF,TGCAGCGTCCAATTCGGGGACAGGGGTCTCCAGAGCTCCTACGAGCAGTACTTC
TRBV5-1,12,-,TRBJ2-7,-,CASSLDTYEQYF,TGCGCCAGCAGCTTGGACACCTACGAGCAGTACTTC
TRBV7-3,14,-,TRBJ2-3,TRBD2,CASSHGTTRDTQYF,TGTGCCAGCAGCCACGGGACTACGAGGGATACGCAGTATTTT
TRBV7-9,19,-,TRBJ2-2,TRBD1,CASSSLGTGVIPNTGELFF,TGTGCCAGCAGCTCCTTGGGGACAGGGGTTATCCCTAACACCGGGGAGCTGTTTTTT
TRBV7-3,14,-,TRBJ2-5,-,CASSLDPGEETQYF,TGTGCCAGCAGCTTGGACCCGGGGGAGGAGACCCAGTACTTC
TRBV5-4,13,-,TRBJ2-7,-,CASSLILGSEQYF,TGTGCCAGCAGCTTAATACTGGGCTCCGAGCAGTACTTC
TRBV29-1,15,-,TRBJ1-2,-,CSVSGMGLKDYGYTF,TGCAGCGTTTCGGGGATGGGGTTGAAGGACTATGGCTACACCTTC
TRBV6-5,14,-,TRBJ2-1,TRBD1,CASRDRDSYNEQFF,TGTGCCAGCAGGGACCGGGACAGCTACAATGAGCAGTTCTTC
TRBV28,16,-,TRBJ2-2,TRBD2,CASISRLAGDTGELFF,TGTGCCAGCATCTCCAGACTAGCGGGAGATACCGGGGAGCTGTTTTTT
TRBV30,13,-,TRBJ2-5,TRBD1,CAEGTGAIETQYF,TGTGCGGAGGGGACAGGCGCAATCGAGACCCAGTACTTC
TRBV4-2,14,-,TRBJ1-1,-,CASSQDRGGYEAFF,TGTGCCAGCAGCCAAGATCGGGGGGGCTATGAAGCTTTCTTT
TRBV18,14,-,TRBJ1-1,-,CASSPRGGDQEAFF,TGTGCCAGCTCACCCCGTGGAGGGGACCAAGAAGCTTTCTTT
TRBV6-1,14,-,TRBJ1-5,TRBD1,CASRSRDRNQPQHF,TGTGCCAGCCGGTCCCGGGACAGGAATCAGCCCCAGCATTTT
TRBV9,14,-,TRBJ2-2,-,CASSVQGNTGELFF,TGTGCCAGCAGCGTTCAGGGAAACACCGGGGAGCTGTTTTTT
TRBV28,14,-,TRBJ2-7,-,CASSFRDNAYEQYF,TGTGCCAGCAGTTTCCGGGACAACGCCTACGAGCAGTACTTC
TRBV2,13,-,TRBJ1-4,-,CATLRRTDEKLFF,TGTGCCACCCTGAGGAGGACGGATGAAAAACTGTTTTTT
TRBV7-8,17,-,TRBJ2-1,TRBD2,CASSSPFGTSGGNEQFF,TGTGCCAGCAGCTCTCCCTTCGGGACTAGCGGGGGGAATGAGCAGTTCTTC
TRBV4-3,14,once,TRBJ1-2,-,CASSQDTGTYGYTF,TGCGCCAGCAGCCAAGACACAGGGACCTATGGCTACACCTTC
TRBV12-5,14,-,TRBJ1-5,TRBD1,CASGSMTGGQPQHF,TGTGCTAGTGGTTCAATGACAGGGGGCCAGCCCCAGCATTTT
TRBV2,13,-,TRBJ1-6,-,CASVLASNSPLHF,TGTGCCAGCGTTTTGGCATCTAATTCACCCCTCCACTTT
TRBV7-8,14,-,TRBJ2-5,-,CASSLAYFGETQYF,TGTGCCAGCAGCTTAGCTTATTTCGGTGAGACCCAGTACTTC
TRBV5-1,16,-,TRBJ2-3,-,CASSLEGGGTTDTQYF,TGCGCCAGCAGCTTGGAGGGGGGGGGCACCACAGATACGCAGTATTTT
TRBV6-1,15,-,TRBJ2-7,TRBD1,CASSEGGTAAYEQYF,TGTGCCAGCAGTGAAGGTGGGACAGCGGCCTACGAGCAGTACTTC
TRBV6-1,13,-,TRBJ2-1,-,CASRPTSWNEQFF,TGTGCCAGCAGACCCACTAGCTGGAATGAGCAGTTCTTC
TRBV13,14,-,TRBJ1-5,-,CASSLGLRNQPQHF,TGTGCCAGCAGCTTAGGCCTCAGGAATCAGCCCCAGCATTTT
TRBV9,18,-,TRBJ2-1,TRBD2,CASSGAGTSGRTYNEQFF,TGTGCCAGCAGCGGAGCCGGGACTAGCGGGAGGACTTACAATGAGCAGTTCTTC
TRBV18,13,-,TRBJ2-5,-,CASSSPLQETQYF,TGTGCCAGCTCATCCCCTCTCCAAGAGACCCAGTACTTC
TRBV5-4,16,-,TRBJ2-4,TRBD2,CASSLRTSGEKNIQYF,TGTGCCAGCAGCCTACGGACTAGCGGGGAGAAAAACATTCAGTACTTC
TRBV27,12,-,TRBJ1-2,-,CASSTGNYGYTF,TGTGCCAGCTCGACAGGCAACTATGGCTACACCTTC
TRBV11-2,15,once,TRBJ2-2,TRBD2,CASSLIAGDTGELFF,TGTGCCAGCAGCTTAATAGCGGGAGACACCGGGGAGCTGTTTTTT
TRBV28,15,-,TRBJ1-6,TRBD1,CASSLTGSLVRSLHF,TGTGCCAGCAGTTTGACAGGGAGCTTAGTACGATCCCTCCACTTT
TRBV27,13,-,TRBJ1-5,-,CASSPTLNQPQHF,TGTGCCAGCAGCCCTACCCTAAATCAGCCCCAGCATTTT
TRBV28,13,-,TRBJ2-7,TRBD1,CASSRQGPGEQYF,TGTGCCAGCAGCCGACAGGGCCCAGGGGAGCAGTACTTC
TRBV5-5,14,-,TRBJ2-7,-,CASSWGLSSYEQYF,TGTGCCAGCAGCTGGGGACTGAGCTCCTACGAGCAGTACTTC
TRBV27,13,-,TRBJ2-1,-,CASTRSIYNEQFF,TGTGCCAGCACTCGGAGCATTTACAATGAGCAGTTCTTC
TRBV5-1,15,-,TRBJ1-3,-,CASSLWAEGRNTIYF,TGCGCCAGCAGCTTATGGGCAGAAGGCCGAAACACCATATATTTT
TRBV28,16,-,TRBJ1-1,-,CASSFSSDRPNTEAFF,TGTGCCAGCAGTTTTTCTTCCGACAGACCGAACACTGAAGCTTTCTTT
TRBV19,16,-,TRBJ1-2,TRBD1,CASSIESGGFDYGYTF,TGTGCCAGTAGTATTGAATCAGGGGGCTTCGACTATGGCTACACCTTC
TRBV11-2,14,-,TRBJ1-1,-,CASSRPGGGTEAFF,TGTGCCAGCAGCCGACCTGGCGGGGGCACTGAAGCTTTCTTT
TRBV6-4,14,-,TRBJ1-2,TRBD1,CASSDSDRGYGYTF,TGTGCCAGCAGTGACTCAGACAGGGGCTATGGCTACACCTTC
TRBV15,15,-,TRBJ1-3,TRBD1,CATSIDRGTGNTIYF,TGTGCCACCAGCATTGACAGGGGGACTGGAAACACCATATATTTT